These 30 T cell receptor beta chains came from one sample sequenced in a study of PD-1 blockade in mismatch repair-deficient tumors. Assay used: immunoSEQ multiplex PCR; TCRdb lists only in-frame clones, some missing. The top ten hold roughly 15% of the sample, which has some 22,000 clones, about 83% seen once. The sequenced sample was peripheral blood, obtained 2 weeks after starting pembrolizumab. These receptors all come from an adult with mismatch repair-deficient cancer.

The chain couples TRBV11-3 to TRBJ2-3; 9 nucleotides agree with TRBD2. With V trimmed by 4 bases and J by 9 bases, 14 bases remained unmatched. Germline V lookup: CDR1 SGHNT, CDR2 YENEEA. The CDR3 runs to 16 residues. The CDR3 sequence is CASSSRGGREGNTQYF. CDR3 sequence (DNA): TGTGCCAGCAGCTCCCGGGGAGGGCGGGAGGGGAACACGCAGTATTTT.

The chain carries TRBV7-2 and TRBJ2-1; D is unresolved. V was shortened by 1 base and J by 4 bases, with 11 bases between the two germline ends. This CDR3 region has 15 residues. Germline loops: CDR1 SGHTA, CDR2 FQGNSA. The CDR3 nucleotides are TGTGCCAGCAGCTTAGATCCCTTATATTACAATGAGCAGTTCTTC. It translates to CASSLDPLYYNEQFF.

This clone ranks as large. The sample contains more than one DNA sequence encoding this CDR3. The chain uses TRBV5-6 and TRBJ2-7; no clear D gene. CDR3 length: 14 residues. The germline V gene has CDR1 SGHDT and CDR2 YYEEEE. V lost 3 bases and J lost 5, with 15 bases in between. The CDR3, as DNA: TGTGCCAGCAGCTCCTGGGGTATATCGGACGAGCAGTACTTC. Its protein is CASSSWGISDEQYF.

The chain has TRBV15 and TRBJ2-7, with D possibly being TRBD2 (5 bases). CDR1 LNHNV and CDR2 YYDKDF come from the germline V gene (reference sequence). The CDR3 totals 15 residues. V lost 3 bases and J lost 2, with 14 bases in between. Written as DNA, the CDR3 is TGTGCCACCAGCAGGGTACGGGAAGGTCCCTACGAGCAGTACTTC. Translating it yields CATSRVREGPYEQYF. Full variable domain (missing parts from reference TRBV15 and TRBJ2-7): DAMVIQNPRYQVTQFGKPVTLSCSQTLNHNVMYWYQQKSSQAPKLLFHYYDKDFNNEADTPDNFQSRRPNTSFCFLDIRSPGLGDTAMYLCATSRVREGPYEQYFGPGTRLTVT.

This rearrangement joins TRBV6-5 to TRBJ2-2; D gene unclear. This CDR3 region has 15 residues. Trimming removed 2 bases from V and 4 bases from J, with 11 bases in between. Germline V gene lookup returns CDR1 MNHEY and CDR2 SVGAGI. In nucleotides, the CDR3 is TGTGCCAGCAGTTACCTCAACAAAGGCACCGGGGAGCTGTTTTTT. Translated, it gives CASSYLNKGTGELFF.

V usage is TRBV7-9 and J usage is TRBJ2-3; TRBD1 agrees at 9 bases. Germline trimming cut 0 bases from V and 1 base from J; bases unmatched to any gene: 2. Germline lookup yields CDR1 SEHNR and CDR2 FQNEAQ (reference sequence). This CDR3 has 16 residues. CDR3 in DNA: TGTGCCAGCAGCTTAGCCAGGACAGGGGGCACAGATACGCAGTATTTT. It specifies CASSLARTGGTDTQYF.

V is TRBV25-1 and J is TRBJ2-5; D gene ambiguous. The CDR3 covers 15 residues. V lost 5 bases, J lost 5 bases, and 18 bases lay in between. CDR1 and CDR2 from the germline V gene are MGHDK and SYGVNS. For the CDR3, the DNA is TGTGCCAGCAGTCCCGACTTCGTAGGCGGCGAGACCCAGTACTTC. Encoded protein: CASSPDFVGGETQYF.

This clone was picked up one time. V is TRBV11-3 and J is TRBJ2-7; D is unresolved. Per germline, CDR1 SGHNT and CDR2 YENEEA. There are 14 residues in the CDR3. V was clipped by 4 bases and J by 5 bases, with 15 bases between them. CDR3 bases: TGTGCCAGCAGCTCCTGGGGTATATCGGACGAGCAGTACTTC. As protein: CASSSWGISDEQYF.

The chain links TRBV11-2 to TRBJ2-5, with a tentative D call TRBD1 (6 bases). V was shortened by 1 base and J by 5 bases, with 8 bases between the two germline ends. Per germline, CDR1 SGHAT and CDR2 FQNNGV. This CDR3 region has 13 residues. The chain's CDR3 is CASSLGGPETQYF. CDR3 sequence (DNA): TGTGCCAGCAGCTTAGGGGGGCCTGAGACCCAGTACTTC.

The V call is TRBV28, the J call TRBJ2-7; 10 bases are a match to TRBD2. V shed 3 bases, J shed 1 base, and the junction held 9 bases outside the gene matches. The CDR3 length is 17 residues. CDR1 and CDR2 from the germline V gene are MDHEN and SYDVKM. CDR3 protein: CASSFFLAGVGSYEQYF. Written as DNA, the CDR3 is TGTGCCAGCAGTTTTTTCCTAGCGGGAGTTGGGTCCTACGAGCAGTACTTC.

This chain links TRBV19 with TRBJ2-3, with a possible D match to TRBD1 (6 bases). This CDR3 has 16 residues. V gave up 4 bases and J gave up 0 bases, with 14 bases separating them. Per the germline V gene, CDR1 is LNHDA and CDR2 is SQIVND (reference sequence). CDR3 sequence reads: CASSKLRGSSTDTQYF. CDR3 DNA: TGTGCCAGTAGTAAACTAAGGGGGTCTAGCACAGATACGCAGTATTTT.

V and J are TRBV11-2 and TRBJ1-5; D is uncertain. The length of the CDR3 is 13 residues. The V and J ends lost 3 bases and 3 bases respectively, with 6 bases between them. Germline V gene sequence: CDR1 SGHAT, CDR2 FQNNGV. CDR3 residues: CASSFGVNQPQHF. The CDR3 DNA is TGTGCCAGCAGCTTTGGGGTCAATCAGCCCCAGCATTTT.

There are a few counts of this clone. The CDR3 DNA follows: TGTGCCAGCAGCTTAGACGGGAGGGATGAGCAGTTCTTC. This translates into CASSLDGRDEQFF. The V and J genes are TRBV7-2 and TRBJ2-1; 8 bases align to TRBD2. The CDR3 spans 13 residues. Germline CDR1 SGHTA, CDR2 FQGNSA. V lost 1 base, J lost 8 bases, and 1 base stayed unmatched.

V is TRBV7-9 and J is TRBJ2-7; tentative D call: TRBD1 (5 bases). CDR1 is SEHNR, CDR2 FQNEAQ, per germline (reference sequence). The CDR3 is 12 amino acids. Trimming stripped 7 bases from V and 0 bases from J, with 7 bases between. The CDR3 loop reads CASIGASYEQYF. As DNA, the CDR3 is TGTGCCAGCATAGGGGCCTCCTACGAGCAGTACTTC.

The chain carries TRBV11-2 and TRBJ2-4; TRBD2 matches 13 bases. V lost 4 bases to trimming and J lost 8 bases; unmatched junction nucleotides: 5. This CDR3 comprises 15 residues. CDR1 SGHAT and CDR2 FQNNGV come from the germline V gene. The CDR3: CASSSGLAGVYIQYF. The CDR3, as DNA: TGTGCCAGCAGCTCAGGACTAGCGGGAGTGTACATTCAGTACTTC.

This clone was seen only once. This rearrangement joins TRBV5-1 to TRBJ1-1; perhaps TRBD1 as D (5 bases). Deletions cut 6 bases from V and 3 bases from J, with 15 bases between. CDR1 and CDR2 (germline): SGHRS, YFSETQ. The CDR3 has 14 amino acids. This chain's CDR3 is CASTDLGGYTEAFF. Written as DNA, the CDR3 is TGCGCCAGCACAGACCTCGGGGGATACACTGAAGCTTTCTTT.

This CDR3 reads CASSLVGGPSYEQYF. The CDR3 DNA follows: TGTGCCAGCAGCTTAGTTGGGGGGCCCTCCTACGAGCAGTACTTC. The rearrangement joins TRBV7-9 to TRBJ2-7, with D perhaps given as TRBD1 or TRBD2 (6 bases each). Per germline, CDR1 SEHNR and CDR2 FQNEAQ (reference sequence). V lost 1 base to trimming and J lost 0 bases, with 10 bases between them. This CDR3 comprises 15 residues.

The chain's CDR3 is CASSPGAGFYTGELFF. DNA for the CDR3: TGTGCCAGCAGCCCGGGGGCGGGCTTTTACACCGGGGAGCTGTTTTTT. The chain is built from TRBV7-9 and TRBJ2-2; TRBD1 or TRBD2 may be the D gene (6 bases each). The V end lost 5 bases, the J end lost 3 bases, and 16 bases lay between the germline ends. CDR3 length: 16 residues. The V gene's germline CDR1 is SEHNR and CDR2 FQNEAQ (reference sequence).

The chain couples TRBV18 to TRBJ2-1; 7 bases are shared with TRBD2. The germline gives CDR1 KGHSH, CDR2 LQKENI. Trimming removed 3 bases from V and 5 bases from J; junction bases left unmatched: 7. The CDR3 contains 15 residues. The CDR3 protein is CASSPGGRANNEQFF. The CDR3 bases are TGTGCCAGCTCACCGGGAGGGAGGGCCAACAATGAGCAGTTCTTC.

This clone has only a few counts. In nucleotides, the CDR3 is TGCGCCAGCAGCCACACTCTAATACGACCAAAGGGGGCTAAAGAGACCCAGTACTTC. Amino acids: CASSHTLIRPKGAKETQYF. The rearrangement uses TRBV4-1 and TRBJ2-5; 7 bases fit TRBD1. The CDR3 contains 19 residues. V was clipped by 3 bases and J by 3 bases; unmatched bases: 19. Germline loops: CDR1 MGHRA, CDR2 YSYEKL.

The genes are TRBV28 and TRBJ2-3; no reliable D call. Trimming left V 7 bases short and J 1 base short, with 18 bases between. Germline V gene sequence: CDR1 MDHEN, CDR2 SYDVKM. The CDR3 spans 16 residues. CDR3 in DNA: TGTGCCAGCATTCAAGAGATGCAGTCCGGCACAGATACGCAGTATTTT. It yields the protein CASIQEMQSGTDTQYF.

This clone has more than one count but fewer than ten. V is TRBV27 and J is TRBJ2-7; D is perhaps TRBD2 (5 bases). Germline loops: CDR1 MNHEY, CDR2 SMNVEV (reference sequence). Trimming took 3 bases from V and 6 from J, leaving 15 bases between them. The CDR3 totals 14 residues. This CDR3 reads CASSFRAGFREQYF. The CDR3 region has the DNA TGTGCCAGCAGTTTCCGGGCGGGTTTCCGCGAGCAGTACTTC.

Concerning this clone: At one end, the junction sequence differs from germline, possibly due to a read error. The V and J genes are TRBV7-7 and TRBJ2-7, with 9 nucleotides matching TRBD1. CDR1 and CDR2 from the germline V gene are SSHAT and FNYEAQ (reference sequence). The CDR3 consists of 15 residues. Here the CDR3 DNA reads TGTGCTAGCAGCCGCGGGACAGGGCTATTCTACGAGCAGTACTTC. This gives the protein CASSRGTGLFYEQYF.

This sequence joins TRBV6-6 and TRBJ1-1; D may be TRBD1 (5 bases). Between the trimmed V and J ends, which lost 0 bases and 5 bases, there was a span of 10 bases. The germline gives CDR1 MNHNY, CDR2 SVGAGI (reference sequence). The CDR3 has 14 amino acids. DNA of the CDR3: TGTGCCAGCAGTTACTCGGGGGGTGAGACTGAAGCTTTCTTT. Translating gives CASSYSGGETEAFF.

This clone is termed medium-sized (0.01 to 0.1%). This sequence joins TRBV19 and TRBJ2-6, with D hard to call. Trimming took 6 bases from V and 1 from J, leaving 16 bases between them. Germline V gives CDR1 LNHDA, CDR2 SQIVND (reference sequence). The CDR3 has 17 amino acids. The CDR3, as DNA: TGTGCCAGTAGCTCCCCTCGGCATGGTTCTGGGGCCAACGTCCTGACTTTC. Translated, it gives CASSSPRHGSGANVLTF.

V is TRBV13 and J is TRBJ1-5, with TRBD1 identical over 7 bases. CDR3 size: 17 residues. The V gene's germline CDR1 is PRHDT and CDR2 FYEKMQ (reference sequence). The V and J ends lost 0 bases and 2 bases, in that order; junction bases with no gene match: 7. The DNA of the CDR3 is TGTGCCAGCAGCTTAGGACGACAGGGATGGGGCAATCAGCCCCAGCATTTT. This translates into CASSLGRQGWGNQPQHF.

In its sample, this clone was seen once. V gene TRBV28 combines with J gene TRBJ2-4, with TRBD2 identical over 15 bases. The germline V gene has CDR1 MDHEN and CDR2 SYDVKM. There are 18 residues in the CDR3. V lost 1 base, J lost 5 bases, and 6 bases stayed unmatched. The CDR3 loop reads CASSLSGLAGGPQNIQYF. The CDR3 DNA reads TGTGCCAGCAGTTTATCCGGACTAGCGGGAGGGCCTCAAAACATTCAGTACTTC. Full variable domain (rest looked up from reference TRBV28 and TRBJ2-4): DVKVTQSSRYLVKRTGEKVFLECVQDMDHENMFWYRQDPGLGLRLIYFSYDVKMKEKGDIPEGYSVSREKKERFSLILESASTNQTSMYLCASSLSGLAGGPQNIQYFGAGTRLSVL.

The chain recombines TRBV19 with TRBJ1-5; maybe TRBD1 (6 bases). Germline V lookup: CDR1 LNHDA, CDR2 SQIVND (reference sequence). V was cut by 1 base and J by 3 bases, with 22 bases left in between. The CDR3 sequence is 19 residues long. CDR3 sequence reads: CASSIVHRETALFNQPQHF. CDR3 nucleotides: TGTGCCAGTAGTATAGTTCACAGGGAAACCGCCCTTTTCAATCAGCCCCAGCATTTT.

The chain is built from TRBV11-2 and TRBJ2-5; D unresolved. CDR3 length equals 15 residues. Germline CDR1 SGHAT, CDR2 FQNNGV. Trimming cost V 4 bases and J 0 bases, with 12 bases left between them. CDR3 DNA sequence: TGTGCCAGCAGCTCCCGTCCAGGAAACCAAGAGACCCAGTACTTC. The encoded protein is CASSSRPGNQETQYF.

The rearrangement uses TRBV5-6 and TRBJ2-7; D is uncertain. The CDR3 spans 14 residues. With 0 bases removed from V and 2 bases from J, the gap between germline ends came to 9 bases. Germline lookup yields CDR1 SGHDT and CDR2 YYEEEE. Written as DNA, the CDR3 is TGTGCCAGCAGCTTGGGGACCTCGACCTACGAGCAGTACTTC. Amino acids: CASSLGTSTYEQYF.